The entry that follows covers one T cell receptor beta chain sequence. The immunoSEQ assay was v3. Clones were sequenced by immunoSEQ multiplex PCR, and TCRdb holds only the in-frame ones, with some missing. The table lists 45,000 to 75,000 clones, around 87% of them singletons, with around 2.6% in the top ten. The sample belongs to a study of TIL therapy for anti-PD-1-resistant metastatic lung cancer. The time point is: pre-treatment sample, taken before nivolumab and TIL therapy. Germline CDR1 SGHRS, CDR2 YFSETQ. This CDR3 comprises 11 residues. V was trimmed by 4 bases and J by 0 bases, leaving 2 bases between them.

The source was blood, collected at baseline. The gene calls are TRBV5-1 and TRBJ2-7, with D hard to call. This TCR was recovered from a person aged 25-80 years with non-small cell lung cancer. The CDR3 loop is CASSDSYEQYF. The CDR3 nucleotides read TGCGCCAGCAGCGACTCCTACGAGCAGTACTTC. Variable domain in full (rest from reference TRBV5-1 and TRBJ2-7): KAGVTQTPRYLIKTRGQQVTLSCSPISGHRSVSWYQQTPGQGLQFLFEYFSETQRNKGNFPGRFSGRQFSNSRSEMNVSTLELGDSALYLCASSDSYEQYFGPGTRLTVT.